These T cell receptor beta chains were read from a single sample in a study of spatial heterogeneity in lung cancer. TCRdb used MiXCR to reprocess the 5' RACE reads, holding one entry per CDR3 protein. This table holds more than 25,000 distinct CDR3 sequences, approximately 6.9% found once. This sample comprised lung tumor tissue, obtained at surgery. The receptors were gathered from a male donor with early-stage non-small cell lung cancer. The CDR3 runs from the conserved cysteine through the conserved F or W. The order of the fields is clone size, J gene, D gene, V gene, CDR3 protein, CDR3 DNA. The D gene is left open where the match is weak. Part of the rows lack a size; the others show once, few, many or a class for expanded clones.

few | TRBJ2-3 | NA | TRBV27 | CASSLRRAAMGDTQYF | TGTGCCAGCAGTTTAAGGAGGGCGGCGATGGGAGATACGCAGTATTTT
NA | TRBJ1-1 | NA | TRBV29-1 | CSVGPSPTMNTEAFF | TGCAGCGTCGGGCCAAGCCCTACGATGAACACTGAAGCTTTCTTT
many | TRBJ2-7 | NA | TRBV11-2 | CASSVSYEQYF | TGTGCCAGCAGCGTCTCCTACGAGCAGTACTTC
many | TRBJ2-5 | TRBD2 | TRBV5-1 | CASSLGLASDQETQYF | TGCGCCAGCAGCTTGGGACTAGCTAGCGATCAAGAGACCCAGTACTTC
many | TRBJ2-5 | TRBD2 | TRBV28 | CASSFRLAGGPWETQYF | TGTGCCAGCAGTTTCCGACTAGCGGGGGGGCCCTGGGAGACCCAGTACTTC
many | TRBJ1-2 | NA | TRBV3-1 | CASSQDTRGRGYTF | TGTGCCAGCAGCCAAGATACCAGGGGACGAGGCTACACCTTC
many | TRBJ1-4 | NA | TRBV12-3/TRBV12-4 | CASSLQARRDEKLFF | TGTGCCAGCAGTTTACAGGCTCGTCGTGATGAAAAACTGTTTTTT
few | TRBJ2-5 | TRBD1 | TRBV7-9 | CASSPGQGKETQYF | TGTGCCAGCAGCCCAGGACAGGGTAAAGAGACCCAGTACTTC
many | TRBJ1-5 | NA | TRBV28 | CASSLRGFNQPQHF | TGTGCCAGCAGTTTAAGGGGGTTCAATCAGCCCCAGCATTTT
NA | TRBJ1-2 | NA | TRBV7-2 | CASSLGTHGYTF | TGTGCCAGCAGCTTAGGTACGCATGGCTACACCTTC
few | TRBJ1-1 | NA | TRBV30 | CASGRGNTEAFF | TGTGCCTCAGGGCGGGGGAACACTGAAGCTTTCTTT
many | TRBJ2-7 | TRBD1 | TRBV24-1 | CATSDPGQGTYEQYF | TGTGCCACCAGTGATCCCGGACAGGGTACCTACGAGCAGTACTTC
many | TRBJ2-3 | TRBD2 | TRBV4-3 | CASSQDSGGGTTDTQYF | TGCGCCAGCAGCCAAGATAGTGGCGGGGGGACCACAGATACGCAGTATTTT
many | TRBJ1-6 | NA | TRBV7-2 | CASSLAGASPLHF | TGTGCCAGCAGCTTGGCCGGGGCTTCACCCCTCCACTTT
many | TRBJ1-2 | TRBD1 | TRBV6-2/TRBV6-3 | CASYRGPGYGYTF | TGTGCCAGCTACAGGGGGCCGGGCTATGGCTACACCTTC
many | TRBJ2-3 | NA | TRBV6-5 | CASTSPSTDTQYF | TGTGCCAGCACCTCCCCAAGCACAGATACGCAGTATTTT
few | TRBJ2-1 | NA | TRBV19 | CASSIGGAYGNEQFF | TGTGCCAGTAGTATAGGGGGGGCATATGGCAATGAGCAGTTCTTC
many | TRBJ2-5 | NA | TRBV12-3/TRBV12-4 | CASSLTGRNQETQYF | TGTGCCAGCAGTTTAACAGGGAGGAACCAAGAGACCCAGTACTTC
many | TRBJ1-2 | NA | TRBV3-1 | CASSYRGDGYTF | TGTGCCAGTTCTTATCGTGGGGATGGCTACACCTTC
many | TRBJ2-1 | NA | TRBV7-4 | CASSPLRGGYEQFF | TGTGCCAGCAGCCCCCTTAGGGGGGGCTATGAGCAGTTCTTC
many | TRBJ2-2 | TRBD2 | TRBV5-5 | CASSPAGGTGELFF | TGTGCCAGCAGCCCTGCGGGGGGCACCGGGGAGCTGTTTTTT
few | TRBJ2-3 | NA | TRBV4-1 | CASSQFYRADTQYF | TGCGCCAGCAGCCAATTTTACAGGGCTGATACGCAGTATTTT
many | TRBJ2-1 | TRBD2 | TRBV6-2/TRBV6-3 | CASSYPTSGGVDEQFF | TGTGCCAGCAGTTACCCGACTAGCGGGGGGGTGGATGAGCAGTTCTTC
NA | TRBJ1-5 | NA | TRBV6-2/TRBV6-3 | CASRRGFSYQPQHF | TGTGCCAGCAGGAGGGGGTTTAGCTATCAGCCCCAGCATTTT
many | TRBJ1-2 | NA | TRBV5-1 | CASSPGDFGGYTF | TGCGCCAGCTCTCCTGGGGACTTCGGTGGCTACACCTTC
few | TRBJ2-2 | NA | TRBV7-2 | CASSSDREGTGELFF | TGTGCCAGCAGCTCGGACAGGGAGGGCACCGGGGAGCTGTTTTTT
NA | TRBJ2-5 | NA | TRBV27 | CASSWTPRGTQYF | TGTGCCAGCAGTTGGACCCCCCGGGGGACCCAGTACTTC
few | TRBJ1-1 | NA | TRBV2 | CASSRGGGLNTEAFF | TGTGCCAGCAGTCGTGGGGGGGGATTGAACACTGAAGCTTTCTTT